Shown below are 9 T cell receptor beta chains from a single sample sequenced in a study of shared clonotypes between healthy human individuals. Profiled with immunoSEQ multiplex PCR; TCRdb holds only in-frame clones, not every one. The sample holds roughly 450,000 clones; less than 85% are singletons and the top ten take around 13%. Sequencing was performed on PBMCs. Every receptor here comes from a woman aged 40-49 years in good health. Some clones in this sample may be carry-over from other donors' samples.

This chain joins TRBV4-1 and TRBJ1-2; 8 nucleotides line up with TRBD1. The J segment lost 7 bases and the V segment lost 1 base, leaving 5 bases of the junction unmatched. The CDR3 covers 14 residues. Per germline, CDR1 MGHRA and CDR2 YSYEKL. CDR3 DNA: TGCGCCAGCAGCCAAGTTGGACAGGGCTCTGGCTACACCTTC. It yields the protein CASSQVGQGSGYTF.

J is TRBJ2-5 and V is TRBV7-8; 11 nucleotides agree with TRBD2. The CDR3 length is 14 residues. Germline CDR1 SGHVS, CDR2 FQNEAQ. V lost 4 bases to trimming and J lost 7 bases; unmatched junction nucleotides: 5. The CDR3: CASSSTSGTVTQYF. The CDR3 DNA reads TGTGCCAGCAGCTCGACTAGCGGGACGGTGACCCAGTACTTC.

The chain uses TRBV6-1 and TRBJ2-3; D is ambiguous. V dropped 7 bases and J dropped 0 bases, with 11 bases sitting between them. Germline V gene sequence: CDR1 MNHNS, CDR2 SASEGT. The CDR3 spans 14 residues. The DNA for the CDR3 is TGTGCCAGCACCACTATGACTAGCACAGATACGCAGTATTTT. It encodes CASTTMTSTDTQYF.

The chain uses TRBV5-1 and TRBJ2-7; no definite D call. In germline, CDR1 is SGHRS, CDR2 YFSETQ. The CDR3 runs to 13 residues. Deletions cut 2 bases from V and 0 bases from J, with 6 bases between. As DNA, the CDR3 is TGCGCCAGCAGCTTTGACGGCTCCTACGAGCAGTACTTC. Translating gives CASSFDGSYEQYF.

This clone was observed a handful of times. The gene calls are TRBV4-3 and TRBJ2-1, with 9 nucleotides matching TRBD2. The V gene's germline CDR1 is LGHNA and CDR2 YSLEER. V shed 0 bases and J 5 bases; nucleotides not matched to a gene: 2. The CDR3 runs to 15 residues. The CDR3 spells CASSQDSGRNNEQFF. DNA of the CDR3: TGCGCCAGCAGCCAAGATAGCGGGAGAAACAATGAGCAGTTCTTC.

The rearrangement uses TRBV9 and TRBJ1-2; 7 bases line up with TRBD1. J gave up 8 bases and V 0 bases, and 4 bases lay outside the gene matches. The CDR3 is made up of 13 amino acids. Looked up from germline, CDR1 is SGDLS and CDR2 is YYNGEE. In nucleotides, the CDR3 is TGTGCCAGCAGCGTAGAGGGGACAGTCGGCTACACCTTC. Amino acid sequence: CASSVEGTVGYTF.

This chain uses TRBV5-5 with TRBJ2-7; D unclear. The germline gives CDR1 SGHKS, CDR2 YYEKEE (reference sequence). V lost 2 bases and J lost 3, with 12 bases in between. CDR3 length: 14 residues. The CDR3 here is CASSFSWADYEQYF. The CDR3 DNA is TGTGCCAGCAGCTTCTCCTGGGCGGACTACGAGCAGTACTTC.

The chain recombines TRBV20-1 with TRBJ1-1; no clear D gene. From germline, CDR1 is DFQATT and CDR2 SNEGSKA (reference sequence). Trimming removed 6 bases from V and 5 bases from J, with 10 bases in between. This CDR3 comprises 11 residues. The CDR3 spells CSAGLRTEAFF. As DNA, the CDR3 is TGCAGTGCCGGGTTACGAACTGAAGCTTTCTTT.

The V and J genes are TRBV9 and TRBJ2-2; 9 bases are shared with TRBD2. The J segment lost 7 bases and the V segment lost 7 bases, leaving 17 bases of the junction unmatched. The germline CDR1 and CDR2 sequences are SGDLS and YYNGEE. This CDR3 spans 17 amino acids. CDR3 amino acids: CASSTREAGGLIGELFF. The CDR3 DNA sequence: TGTGCCAGCTCCACGAGGGAGGCGGGAGGGCTTATCGGGGAGCTGTTTTTT.